The sequence of this T cell receptor beta chain was determined in a study of blood T cell repertoires in COVID-19. Study details: The United States, Italy and Spain were the sources of the acute and convalescent COVID-19 samples. Sources were T cells, B-cell-depleted T cells, or PBMCs; the material itself was cDNA or gDNA.

Original data processing: Reference gene primer amplification gave estimated nucleated cell counts. Method: immunoSEQ multiplex PCR; TCRdb's copy keeps in-frame clones and lacks some. V and J calls and clone size are given by that table; D and trimming were obtained from the DNA. The table records about 260,000 clones, about 85% of them present only once. The CDR3 is made up of 15 amino acids. Germline V gene lookup returns CDR1 KGHSH and CDR2 LQKENI. The germline V and J ends were trimmed by 0 bases and 5 bases, with 13 bases remaining between them. This sequence joins TRBV18 and TRBJ2-5, with D possibly matching TRBD2 (5 bases). The sequencing input was peripheral blood. The TCR originated in a man in his fifties or sixties who had recovered from COVID-19. This CDR3 is CASSPPSRVVETQYF. The CDR3 DNA sequence: TGTGCCAGCTCACCACCTTCGCGGGTTGTCGAGACCCAGTACTTC.